The clone carrying this T cell receptor (beta chain) was detected once. Its target is not known. Use of 60 Vbeta and 13 Jbeta primers characterized the PCR. This table comes from immunoSEQ multiplex PCR, and its TCRdb copy is limited to in-frame clones, with some not included. Of fewer than 200,000 clones in the sample, over 60% are singletons; the top ten hold 5% to 7%. The data were obtained in a study of cytomegalovirus exposure and HLA in healthy donors. Study results and limitations: Among CMV-associated TCR beta chains, most appeared HLA-restricted in a later analysis.

V was clipped by 0 bases and J by 1 base, with 7 bases between them. This CDR3 is built from 14 residues. CDR1 is SGDLS, CDR2 YYNGEE, per germline. Sequences were obtained from PBMCs. This chain connects TRBV9 to TRBJ1-1, with D unclear. The sequence came from a man in his forties or fifties in good health and CMV-seronegative. CDR3 in DNA: TGTGCCAGCAGCGTAGGGGCAGGGAACACTGAAGCTTTCTTT. This codes for CASSVGAGNTEAFF.